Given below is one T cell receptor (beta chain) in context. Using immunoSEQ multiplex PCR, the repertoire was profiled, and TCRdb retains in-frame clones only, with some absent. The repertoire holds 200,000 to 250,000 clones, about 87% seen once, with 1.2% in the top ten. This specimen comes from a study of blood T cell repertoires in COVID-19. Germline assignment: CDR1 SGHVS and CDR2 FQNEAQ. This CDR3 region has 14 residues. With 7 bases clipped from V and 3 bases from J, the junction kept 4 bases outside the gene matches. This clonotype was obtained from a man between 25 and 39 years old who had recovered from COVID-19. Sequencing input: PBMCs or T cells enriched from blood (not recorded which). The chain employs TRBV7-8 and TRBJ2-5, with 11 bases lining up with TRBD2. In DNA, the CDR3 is TGTGCCAGCATCACTAGCGGGGGAAAAGAGACCCAGTACTTC. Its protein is CASITSGGKETQYF.